Below, 9 T cell receptor beta chains from the same sample are listed, as sequenced in a study of response to subunit inactivated influenza vaccine. TCRdb analysed the RT-PCR reads with MiXCR anew, one entry per CDR3 protein. In the table there are around 530,000 distinct CDR3 sequences, approximately 15% of which are singletons. The material sequenced was CD4+ T cells sorted from PBMCs, taken less than 30 months after vaccination. The receptors derive from a man aged 50 to 69 who received an inactivated influenza vaccine.

The chain joins TRBV7-9 to TRBJ1-2, with D possibly TRBD1 on 6 matching bases. Germline assignment: CDR1 SEHNR and CDR2 FQNEAQ (reference sequence). Trimming left V 4 bases short and J 2 bases short, with 11 bases between. The CDR3 covers 14 residues. The CDR3 here is CASSSTGQNYGYTF. The CDR3 DNA sequence: TGTGCCAGCAGCTCTACAGGGCAGAACTATGGCTACACCTTC.

The V call is TRBV9, the J call TRBJ2-2; D unclear. This CDR3 spans 15 amino acids. The germline CDR1 and CDR2 sequences are SGDLS and YYNGEE. Between the trimmed V and J ends, which lost 0 bases and 5 bases, there was a span of 11 bases. CDR3: CASSVDRVTTGELFF. For the CDR3, the DNA is TGTGCCAGCAGCGTAGATCGGGTGACGACCGGGGAGCTGTTTTTT. The whole variable domain, remainder taken from reference TRBV9 and TRBJ2-2, is DSGVTQTPKHLITATGQRVTLRCSPRSGDLSVYWYQQSLDQGLQFLIQYYNGEERAKGNILERFSAQQFPDLHSELNLSSLELGDSALYFCASSVDRVTTGELFFGEGSRLTVL.

This clonotype was picked up a small number of times. In DNA form, the CDR3 reads TGCAGTGCTAGTACCCCGGGGCAGCCCTACGAGCAGTACTTC. Its translation is CSASTPGQPYEQYF. This chain uses TRBV20-1 with TRBJ2-7; D is tentatively TRBD1 or TRBD2 (5 bases each). The V gene lost 3 bases and the J gene lost 2 bases, with 14 bases spanning the gap. This CDR3 spans 14 amino acids. Germline CDR1 is DFQATT and CDR2 is SNEGSKA (reference sequence).

This clonotype was seen many times. This chain uses TRBV28 with TRBJ2-7; D unresolved. This CDR3 has 14 residues. Germline CDR1 and CDR2: MDHEN and SYDVKM. V was cut by 3 bases and J by 3 bases, with 12 bases left in between. In DNA form, the CDR3 reads TGTGCCAGCAGTTTGAATAATAGACTCTACGAGCAGTACTTC. Protein sequence: CASSLNNRLYEQYF.

The CDR3, as DNA: TGCAGTGCTAGAGACCCTGGAGGGCAAGAGACCCAGTACTTC. The encoded protein is CSARDPGGQETQYF. J is TRBJ2-5 and V is TRBV20-1; D is perhaps TRBD2 (6 bases). This CDR3 comprises 14 residues. Trimming stripped 0 bases from V and 2 bases from J, with 10 bases between. In germline, CDR1 is DFQATT, CDR2 SNEGSKA (reference sequence).

This clonotype was observed a handful of times. The chain combines TRBV9 with TRBJ2-4; 12 bases fit TRBD2. CDR1 SGDLS and CDR2 YYNGEE come from the germline V gene. CDR3 length equals 16 residues. V lost 4 bases to trimming and J lost 7 bases; unmatched junction nucleotides: 9. The DNA for the CDR3 is TGTGCCAGCAGCCAGACTAGCGGGAGTAGGGGGAACATTCAGTACTTC. It specifies CASSQTSGSRGNIQYF.

This clonotype was observed a handful of times. This chain uses TRBV10-3 with TRBJ1-5; 7 bases line up with TRBD1. The germline gives CDR1 ENHRY, CDR2 SYGVKD. The CDR3 sequence is 17 residues long. J was trimmed by 0 bases and V by 0 bases; bases with no gene match: 5. CDR3 sequence: CAISESRQGNSNQPQHF. CDR3 bases: TGTGCCATCAGTGAGTCTAGACAGGGCAATAGCAATCAGCCCCAGCATTTT.

This clonotype appeared a single time. V gene TRBV3-1 combines with J gene TRBJ2-3; D is perhaps TRBD2 (6 bases). V gave up 1 base and J gave up 2 bases, with 19 bases separating them. The CDR3 is 18 amino acids. Germline-derived CDR1 and CDR2 are LGHDT and YNNKEL (reference sequence). CDR3 coding DNA: TGTGCCAGCAGCCAAGCTCTCATGCGGGGAAGGGACACAGATACGCAGTATTTT. Translation gives CASSQALMRGRDTDTQYF.

This sequence joins TRBV19 and TRBJ2-1, with 8 nucleotides matching TRBD2. The CDR3 runs to 15 residues. The germline V gene has CDR1 LNHDA and CDR2 SQIVND (reference sequence). V was pared by 5 bases and J by 9 bases, with 12 bases of the junction left unmatched. The CDR3 here is CASSVSGEGIAEQFF. The CDR3 nucleotides read TGTGCCAGTAGTGTTAGCGGGGAGGGGATCGCTGAGCAGTTCTTC. Together with reference TRBV19 and TRBJ2-1, the CDR3 gives the full variable domain: DGGITQSPKYLFRKEGQNVTLSCEQNLNHDAMYWYRQDPGQGLRLIYYSQIVNDFQKGDIAEGYSVSREKKESFPLTVTSAQKNPTAFYLCASSVSGEGIAEQFFGPGTRLTVL.